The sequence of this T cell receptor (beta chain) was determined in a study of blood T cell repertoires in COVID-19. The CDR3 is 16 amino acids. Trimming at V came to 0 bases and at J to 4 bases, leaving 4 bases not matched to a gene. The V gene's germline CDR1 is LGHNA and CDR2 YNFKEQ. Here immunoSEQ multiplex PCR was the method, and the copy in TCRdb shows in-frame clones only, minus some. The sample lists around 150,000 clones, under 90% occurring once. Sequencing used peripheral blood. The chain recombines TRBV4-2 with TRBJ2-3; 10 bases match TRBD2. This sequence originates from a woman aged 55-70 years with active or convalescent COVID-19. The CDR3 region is CASSQEPSGGPDTQYF. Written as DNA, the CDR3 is TGTGCCAGCAGCCAAGAGCCTAGCGGGGGCCCAGATACGCAGTATTTT.